The rows below give T cell receptor beta chains drawn from one sample of a study of blood T cells in healthy people across ages. MiXCR, run by TCRdb on the 5' RACE reads, gives a single entry per CDR3 protein. There are about 1.8 million distinct CDR3 sequences in the sample; around half occur only once, and roughly 2.1% lies in the top ten. Sequencing was performed on blood. Every receptor here comes from a woman between 40 and 50 years old in good health. The CDR3 runs from the conserved cysteine through the conserved F or W. A D gene is named only where the DNA matches it firmly. Where a row states a size, it is once, few, many or the class of an expanded clone; other rows omit it.

j_gene,abundance,d_gene,v_gene,CDR3nt,CDR3aa
TRBJ2-1,NA,NA,TRBV14,TGTGCCAGCAGCCAAAAGCGAGGACCCAGCAATGAGCAGTTCTTC,CASSQKRGPSNEQFF
TRBJ1-5,NA,TRBD1,TRBV6-5,TGTGCCAGCAGACCAAGCGGACAGGGCAGACGTCAGCCCCAGCATTTT,CASRPSGQGRRQPQHF
TRBJ2-2,NA,NA,TRBV9,TGTGCCAGCAGCGTGGCTAGTCTAGCGACCGGGGAGCTGTTTTTT,CASSVASLATGELFF
TRBJ2-1,NA,NA,TRBV25-1,TGTGCCAGCAGTGATAGTGCTAGCGCCCACCAAGAGACCCAGTTCTTC,CASSDSASAHQETQFF
TRBJ1-2,NA,NA,TRBV7-2,TGTGCCAGCAGCTCGGATCTTTCCTACACCTTC,CASSSDLSYTF
TRBJ2-7,NA,TRBD2,TRBV6-2/TRBV6-3,TGTGCCAGCAGTTACGGTTCTAGCGGGAATGAGCAGTACTTC,CASSYGSSGNEQYF
TRBJ2-3,NA,TRBD1,TRBV27,TGTGCCAGCAGTAAATGGACAGGAGTCACCCCTGATACGCTGTATTTT,CASSKWTGVTPDTLYF
TRBJ2-3,NA,NA,TRBV7-2,TGTGCCAGCAGCTTGGACTCGACAGGCCCCACAGATACGCAGTATTTT,CASSLDSTGPTDTQYF
TRBJ2-3,few,TRBD2,TRBV29-1,TGCAGCGTTGGAGCTTTCGGACTAGCTGCCGATACGCAGTATTTT,CSVGAFGLAADTQYF
TRBJ2-3,NA,TRBD2,TRBV2,TGTGCCTCTAGGGCGGGGGTCTTGAGAGACTCAGATACGCAGTATTTT,CASRAGVLRDSDTQYF
TRBJ2-3,NA,TRBD2,TRBV5-5,TGTGCCAGCAGCCCCGGACTAGCGGAGTCCCGAGAGCAGTATTTT,CASSPGLAESREQYF
TRBJ2-7,NA,NA,TRBV24-1,TGTGCCACCAGTGTACAGGGTGAGCAGTACTTC,CATSVQGEQYF
TRBJ2-1,few,NA,TRBV5-6,TGTGCCAGCAGGTCCCCGGGGAGCTCCTACAATGAGCAGTTCTTC,CASRSPGSSYNEQFF
TRBJ2-3,NA,NA,TRBV12-3/TRBV12-4,TGTGCCAGCAGCCCGGGGGATAGCGCAGATGCGCAGTATTTT,CASSPGDSADAQYF
TRBJ2-1,few,TRBD2,TRBV20-1,TGCAGTGCTAGAGTACTGCGGGGGGCCAACAATGAGCAGTTCTTC,CSARVLRGANNEQFF
TRBJ2-7,NA,NA,TRBV5-1,TGCGCCAGCAGCCCCGGGGCCGAGACCTACGAGCAGTACTTC,CASSPGAETYEQYF